This T cell receptor (beta chain) comes out of a study of beta chain features in type 1 diabetes (dated by TCRdb to 2016 to 2019). Regarding the research as a whole: Patients and healthy donors did not differ in mean age, gender distribution, total cell number or subset yield. A total of 107,917,701 sorted cells were examined across all samples, and the number of cells per subset was strongly correlated with RNA yield. The study compared TCRB repertoires of sorted circulating CD4+ T cell subsets between recently diagnosed type 1 diabetes patients and matched healthy donors. Whereas all 28 donors provided naive and central memory subsets, regulatory and stem cell-like memory subsets were isolated from just 8 patients and roughly 8 healthy donors.

A single peripheral blood draw of 95 to 150 mL on average was collected from each donor into heparinised tubes. Using a panel that included CD45RO, CCR7, CD25, CD127, CD95 and CD27, naive, central memory, regulatory and stem cell-like memory CD4+ T cells were sorted on a BD FACSAria II. A purity above 95% was achieved for all sorted populations. PBMCs were separated immediately by Lymphoprep density gradient centrifugation and were stained directly, without being cultured. So that batch effects would be minimized, each experiment stained and sorted samples in pairs, pairing one healthy donor with one patient. What the research found in general, with its limitations: Fewer insertions and more nucleotide deletions at VDJ recombination sites were observed in patients with type 1 diabetes, implying thymic rearrangement abnormalities. Because cDNA was sequenced instead of genomic DNA, highly expressing activated cells could be over-represented, though the groups showed no difference in activation or CD3 levels. Shorter templates might be favored by PCR, yet because patient and control samples were amplified and corrected together, any such skew would affect both groups equally. Type 1 diabetes patients showed a moderate but significant shortening of TCRB CDR3 length in all four CD4+ subsets. Because small numbers of individuals were included in the HLA sub-analyses, any influence of HLA type on TCRB rearrangement was left unresolved. Naive, central memory and regulatory TCRB repertoires appeared to be more similar among patients than among healthy donors.

All of the isolated RNA was reverse transcribed with the High Capacity cDNA Reverse Transcription Kit, so expressed TCRB transcripts were sequenced. Deep immunoSEQ sequencing was applied to naive, central memory and regulatory T cell samples, giving an average of roughly 3.5 million total reads per sample. Sorted cells were lysed in RLT buffer and RNA was extracted with DNase-treated RNeasy Micro or Mini kits, depending on cell number. To prevent cross-contamination, each cell subset was processed individually, whereas patient and healthy donor samples were processed jointly. The immunoSEQ multiplex PCR was used to amplify TCRB sequences from cDNA, generating 87-bp fragments that spanned the CDR3 region. Sequencing of the amplicons was done on the Illumina HiSeq platform. Per the original workflow: Synthetic template baselines were used to correct PCR bias computationally, reads within Hamming distance 2 were collapsed together, and singletons that could not be merged were discarded. Reads were aligned against IMGT to assign V, D and J genes, CDR3 length and insertions or deletions at six rearrangement sites. Within each subset, clonotype counts were normalized to sorted cell number, after which true diversity and Gini coefficients were computed with the tcR R package. The overlap coefficient, calculated on TCRB nucleotide sequences, was used to quantify repertoire sharing. TCRdb provides this immuneACCESS table in a form limited to in-frame rearrangements. Some clones are lacking; in checked studies, under half of them reflect an unresolved V gene, and why the rest are absent is not known. V and J calls and clone size are copied from that table; D and trimming were computed from the DNA. This sample holds about 370,000 clones; 9.5% to 10% were observed only once. The top ten clonotypes cover about 0.63% of the sample.

To note about this clone: Its antigen is not yet known. No per-base quality is available; no much larger clone lies one base away.

The source material was central memory CD4+ T cells from blood. This clonotype was sampled from a man aged 25 to 40 with type 1 diabetes.

The nucleotide sequence reads TGTGCCAGTAGTATGGGGCAGGCCGGCTCCTACGAGCAGTACTTC. Its protein is CASSMGQAGSYEQYF. The sequence joins TRBV19 to TRBJ2-7; tentative D gene TRBD1, with 5 bases matching. The trim is 3 bases for V and 0 bases for J, with a gap of 12 bases between the germline ends. The CDR3 sequence holds 15 residues, the cysteine and phenylalanine included. The DNA shown is the 45-base CDR3, in frame from base 1. Looking up the germline V gene (reference sequence) yields CDR1 LNHDA and CDR2 SQIVND.